This TCR beta chain is from a study of T cell repertoires in cytomegalovirus infection. Looking at the study overall: HLA-B-restricted CMV epitopes that are well studied were used alongside recently identified HLA-C-restricted ones. A matching HLA type, together with CMV infection, was signaled by public TCR beta signatures. Regarding the study as a whole: Cumulative frequency of public TCR beta families picked out carriers of CMV plus the relevant HLA. There were HLA-C-restricted CMV-specific TCR beta clonotypes dominating the ex vivo response.

Note on this clonotype: Antigen: not known.

The germline V gene encodes CDR1 SGHVS and CDR2 FNYEAQ. The CDR3 spans 16 residues. V trimming: 6 bases; J trimming: 5 bases; junction bases outside the gene matches: 11. TCRdb recomputed calls from the reads with MiXCR, one row per CDR3 protein. The sample records some 500,000 distinct CDR3 sequences, approximately 40% being singletons. The input for sequencing was cultured PBMCs, taken from culture after CMV antigen stimulation. V is TRBV7-6 and J is TRBJ2-1, with 9 bases fitting TRBD2. The TCR sequence derives from a human donor in good health (CMV status not recorded). Some clones in this sample may be carry-over from other donors' samples. The CDR3: CASSRSIAGANNEQFF. The DNA of the CDR3 is TGTGCCAGCAGTCGAAGTATAGCGGGAGCAAACAATGAGCAGTTCTTC.